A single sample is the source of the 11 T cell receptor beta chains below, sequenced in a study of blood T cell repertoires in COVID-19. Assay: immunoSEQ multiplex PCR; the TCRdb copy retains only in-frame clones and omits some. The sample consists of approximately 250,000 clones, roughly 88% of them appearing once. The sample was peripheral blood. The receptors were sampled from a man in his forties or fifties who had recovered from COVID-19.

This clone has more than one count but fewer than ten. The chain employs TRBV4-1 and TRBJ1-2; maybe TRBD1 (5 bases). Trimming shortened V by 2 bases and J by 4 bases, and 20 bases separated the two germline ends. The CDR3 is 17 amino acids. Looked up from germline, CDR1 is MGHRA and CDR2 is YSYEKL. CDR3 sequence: CASSQSWSSGIPYGYTF. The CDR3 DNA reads TGCGCCAGCAGCCAAAGCTGGTCCTCAGGGATACCCTATGGCTACACCTTC.

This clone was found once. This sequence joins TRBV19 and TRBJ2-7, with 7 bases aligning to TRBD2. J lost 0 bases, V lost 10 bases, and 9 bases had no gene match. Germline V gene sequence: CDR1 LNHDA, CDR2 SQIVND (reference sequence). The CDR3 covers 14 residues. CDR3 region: CATRLAGDSYEQYF. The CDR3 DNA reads TGTGCCACTCGACTAGCCGGAGACTCCTACGAGCAGTACTTC.

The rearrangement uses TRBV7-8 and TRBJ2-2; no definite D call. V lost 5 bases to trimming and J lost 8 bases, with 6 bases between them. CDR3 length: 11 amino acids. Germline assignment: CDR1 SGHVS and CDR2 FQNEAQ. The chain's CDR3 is CASSPGGELFF. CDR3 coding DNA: TGTGCCAGCAGCCCCGGGGGGGAGCTGTTTTTT.

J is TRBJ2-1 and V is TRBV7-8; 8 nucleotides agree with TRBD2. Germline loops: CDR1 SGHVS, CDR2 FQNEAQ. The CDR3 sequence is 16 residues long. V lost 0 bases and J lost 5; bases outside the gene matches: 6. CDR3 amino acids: CASSLARRGDHNEQFF. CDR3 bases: TGTGCCAGCAGCTTAGCGAGGCGGGGGGACCACAATGAGCAGTTCTTC.

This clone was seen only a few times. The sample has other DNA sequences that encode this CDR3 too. The CDR3 sequence is CASSLAQDGYTF. In DNA form, the CDR3 reads TGCGCCAGCAGCTTGGCTCAGGATGGCTACACCTTC. The gene calls are TRBV5-1 and TRBJ1-2; D gene uncertain. V lost 0 bases and J lost 6, with 6 bases in between. The germline V gene encodes CDR1 SGHRS and CDR2 YFSETQ. The CDR3 covers 12 residues.

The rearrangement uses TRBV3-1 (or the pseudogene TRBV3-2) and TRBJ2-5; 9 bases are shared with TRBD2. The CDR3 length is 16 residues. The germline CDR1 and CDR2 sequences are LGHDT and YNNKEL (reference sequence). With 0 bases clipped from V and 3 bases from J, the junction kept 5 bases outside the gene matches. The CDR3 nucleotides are TGTGCCAGCAGCCAAGATCTGGCTAGCGGGGAAGAGACCCAGTACTTC. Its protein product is CASSQDLASGEETQYF.

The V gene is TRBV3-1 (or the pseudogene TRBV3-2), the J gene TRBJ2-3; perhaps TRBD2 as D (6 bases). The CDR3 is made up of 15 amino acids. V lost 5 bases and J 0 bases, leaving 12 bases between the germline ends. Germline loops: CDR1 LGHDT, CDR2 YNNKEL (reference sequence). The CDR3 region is CASSDLGGSTDTQYF. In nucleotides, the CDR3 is TGTGCCAGCAGCGACTTGGGGGGAAGCACAGATACGCAGTATTTT.

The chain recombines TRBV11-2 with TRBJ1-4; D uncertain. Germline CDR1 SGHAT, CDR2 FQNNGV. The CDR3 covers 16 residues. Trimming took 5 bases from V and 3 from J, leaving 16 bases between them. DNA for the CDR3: TGTGCCAGCAGCCAGGCTGTGGTGGTGTCTAATGAAAAACTGTTTTTT. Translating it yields CASSQAVVVSNEKLFF. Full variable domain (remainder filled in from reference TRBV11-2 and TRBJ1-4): EAGVAQSPRYKIIEKRQSVAFWCNPISGHATLYWYQQILGQGPKLLIQFQNNGVVDDSQLPKDRFSAERLKGVDSTLKIQPAKLEDSAVYLCASSQAVVVSNEKLFFGSGTQLSVL.

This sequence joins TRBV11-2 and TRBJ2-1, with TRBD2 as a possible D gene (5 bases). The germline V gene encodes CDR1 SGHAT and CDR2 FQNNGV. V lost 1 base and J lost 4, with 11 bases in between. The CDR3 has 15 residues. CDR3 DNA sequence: TGTGCCAGCAGCTTAGGGGTAGCGAGATACAATGAGCAGTTCTTC. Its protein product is CASSLGVARYNEQFF.

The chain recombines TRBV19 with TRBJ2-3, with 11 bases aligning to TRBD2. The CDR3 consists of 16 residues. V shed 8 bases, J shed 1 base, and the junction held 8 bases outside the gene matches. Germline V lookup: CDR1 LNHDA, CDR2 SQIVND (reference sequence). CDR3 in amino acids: CASGEQLAGGTDTQYF. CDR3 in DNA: TGTGCCAGTGGGGAACAACTAGCGGGGGGCACAGATACGCAGTATTTT.

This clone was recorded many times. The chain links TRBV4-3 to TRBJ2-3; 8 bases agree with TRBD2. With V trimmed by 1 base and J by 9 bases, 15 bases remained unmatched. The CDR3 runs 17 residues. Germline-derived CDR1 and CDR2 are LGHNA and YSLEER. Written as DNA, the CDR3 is TGCGCCAGCAGCCAAGCATTGCGGGGGGCGAGCGACAGGACGCAGTATTTT. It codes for CASSQALRGASDRTQYF.